These 5 T cell receptor beta chains were all obtained from the same sample, sequenced in a study of T cell repertoires in MIS-A myocarditis (dated by TCRdb to the early 2020s). To prepare the library, the immunoSEQ multiplex PCR assay was applied. TCRdb holds this immuneACCESS table with in-frame rearrangements only. Some clones are missing; in checked studies, unresolved V genes explain under half, and the rest has no known cause. The sample has about 10,000 clones on record, 65% to 90% of them singletons. The ten largest clonotypes hold around 29% of the sample. Sample: right ventricle heart tissue obtained at autopsy. What this sample's cell subset or site label stands for: cardiac tissue sample (left or right ventricle, interventricular septum, or pericardium). The receptors derive from a man between 18 and 29 years old with fulminant myocarditis from multisystem inflammatory syndrome in adults (MIS-A) after COVID-19.

The chain employs TRBV6-6 and TRBJ2-3; D may be TRBD1 (5 bases). V gave up 1 base and J gave up 1 base, with 9 bases separating them. This CDR3 is 15 amino acids long. Germline CDR1 is MNHNY and CDR2 is SVGAGI (reference sequence). CDR3 sequence reads: CASSYLGLGTDTQYF. The CDR3 DNA reads as TGTGCCAGCAGTTACTTGGGGCTAGGCACAGATACGCAGTATTTT.

The chain couples TRBV6-2 or TRBV6-3 to TRBJ2-1; 13 bases are a match to TRBD2. CDR3 length equals 19 residues. The germline V gene has CDR1 MNHEY and CDR2 SVGEGT. The V segment lost 5 bases and the J segment 0 bases; nucleotides outside the gene matches: 10. In nucleotides, the CDR3 is TGTGCCAGCAGTATAGGACTAGCGGGAGATTTCAGCTCCTACAATGAGCAGTTCTTC. This translates into CASSIGLAGDFSSYNEQFF.

The chain employs TRBV18 and TRBJ2-3; the D is unclear. From germline, CDR1 is KGHSH and CDR2 LQKENI. The V gene lost 3 bases and the J gene lost 0 bases, with 4 bases spanning the gap. The CDR3 is made up of 13 amino acids. This CDR3 reads CASSPSSTDTQYF. DNA of the CDR3: TGTGCCAGCTCACCTTCTAGCACAGATACGCAGTATTTT.

The rearrangement uses TRBV19 and TRBJ2-1; the D is unclear. Germline V gives CDR1 LNHDA, CDR2 SQIVND (reference sequence). Trimming pared 7 bases from V and 3 bases from J, leaving 16 bases between. The CDR3 has 15 residues. CDR3 coding DNA: TGTGCCAGTATTGGGATCTACGATAACTACAATGAGCAGTTCTTC. Translation: CASIGIYDNYNEQFF.

The rearrangement uses TRBV27 and TRBJ2-7; perhaps TRBD1 as D (5 bases). This CDR3 comprises 13 residues. Germline CDR1 is MNHEY and CDR2 is SMNVEV (reference sequence). Trimming took off 3 bases at V and 9 bases at J, with 15 bases between the two ends. The CDR3 DNA sequence: TGTGCCAGCAGTTTGTCTAAGGGGCAGGGGCAGTACTTC. It yields the protein CASSLSKGQGQYF.